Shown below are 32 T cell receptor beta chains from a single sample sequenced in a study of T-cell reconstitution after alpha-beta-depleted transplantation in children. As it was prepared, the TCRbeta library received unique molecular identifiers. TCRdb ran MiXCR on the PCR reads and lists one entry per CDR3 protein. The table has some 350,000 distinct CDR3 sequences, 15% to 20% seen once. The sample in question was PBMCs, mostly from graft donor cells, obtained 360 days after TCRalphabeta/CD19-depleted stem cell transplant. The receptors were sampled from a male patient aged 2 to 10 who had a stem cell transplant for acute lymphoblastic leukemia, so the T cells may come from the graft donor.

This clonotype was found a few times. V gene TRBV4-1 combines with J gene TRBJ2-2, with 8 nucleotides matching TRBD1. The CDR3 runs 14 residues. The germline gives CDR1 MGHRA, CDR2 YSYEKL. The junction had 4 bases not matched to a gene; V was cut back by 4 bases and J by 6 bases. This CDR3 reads CASSPRTGSGELFF. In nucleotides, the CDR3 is TGCGCCAGCAGCCCCCGGACAGGGTCCGGGGAGCTGTTTTTT.

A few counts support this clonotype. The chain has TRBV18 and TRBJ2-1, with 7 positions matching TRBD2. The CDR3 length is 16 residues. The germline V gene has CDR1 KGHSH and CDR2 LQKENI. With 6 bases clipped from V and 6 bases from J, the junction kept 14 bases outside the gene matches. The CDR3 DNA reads TGTGCCAGCTCGACGAGGGAACGGGAGGATGTCAATGAGCAGTTCTTC. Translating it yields CASSTREREDVNEQFF.

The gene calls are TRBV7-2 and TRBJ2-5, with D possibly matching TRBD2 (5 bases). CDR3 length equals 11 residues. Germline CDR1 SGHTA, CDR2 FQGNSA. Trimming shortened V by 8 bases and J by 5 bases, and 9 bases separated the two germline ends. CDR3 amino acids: CASGEWETQYF. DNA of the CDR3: TGTGCCAGCGGGGAGTGGGAGACCCAGTACTTC.

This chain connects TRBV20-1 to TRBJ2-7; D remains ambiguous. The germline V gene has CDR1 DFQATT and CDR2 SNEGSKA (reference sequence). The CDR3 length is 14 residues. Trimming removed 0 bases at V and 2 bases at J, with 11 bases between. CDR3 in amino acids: CSARDFDSPYEQYF. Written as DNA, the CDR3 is TGCAGTGCTAGAGATTTTGATAGCCCCTACGAGCAGTACTTC.

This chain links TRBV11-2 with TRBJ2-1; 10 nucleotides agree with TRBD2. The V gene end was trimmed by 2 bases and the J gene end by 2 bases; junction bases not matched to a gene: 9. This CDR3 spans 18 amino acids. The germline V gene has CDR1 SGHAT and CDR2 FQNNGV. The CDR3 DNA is TGTGCCAGCAGCTTATTTAGCGGGAGGCTGCCTGCCTACAATGAGCAGTTCTTC. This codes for CASSLFSGRLPAYNEQFF.

The CDR3 DNA reads as TGTGCCAGCAGCTTAGGCCCGACACTTATAAATGAGCAGTTCTTC. The encoded protein is CASSLGPTLINEQFF. This sequence joins TRBV11-3 and TRBJ2-1; D ambiguous. This CDR3 spans 15 amino acids. CDR1 is SGHNT and CDR2 is YENEEA in the germline V gene. Trimming cost V 1 base and J 7 bases, with 14 bases left between them.

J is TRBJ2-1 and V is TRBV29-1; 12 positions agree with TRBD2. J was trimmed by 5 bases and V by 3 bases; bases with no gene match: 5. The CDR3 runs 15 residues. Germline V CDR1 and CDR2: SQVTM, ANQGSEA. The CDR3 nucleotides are TGCAGCGTTGATCTAGCGGGAGGGCCCAACAATGAGCAGTTCTTC. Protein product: CSVDLAGGPNNEQFF.

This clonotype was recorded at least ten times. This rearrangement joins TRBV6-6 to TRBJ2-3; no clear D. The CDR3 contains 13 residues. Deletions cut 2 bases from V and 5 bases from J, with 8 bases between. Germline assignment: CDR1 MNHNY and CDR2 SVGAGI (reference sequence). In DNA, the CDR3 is TGTGCCAGCAGTTACGGGAACGTAGATACGCAGTATTTT. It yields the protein CASSYGNVDTQYF.

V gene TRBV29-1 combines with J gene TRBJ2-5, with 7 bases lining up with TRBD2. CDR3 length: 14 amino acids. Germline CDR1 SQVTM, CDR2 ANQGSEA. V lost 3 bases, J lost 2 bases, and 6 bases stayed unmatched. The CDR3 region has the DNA TGCAGCGTTGACGGGCTAGCGGATCAAGAGACCCAGTACTTC. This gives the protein CSVDGLADQETQYF. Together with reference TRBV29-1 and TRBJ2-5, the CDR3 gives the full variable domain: SAVISQKPSRDICQRGTSLTIQCQVDSQVTMMFWYRQQPGQSLTLIATANQGSEATYESGFVIDKFPISRPNLTFSTLTVSNMSPEDSSIYLCSVDGLADQETQYFGPGTRLLVL.

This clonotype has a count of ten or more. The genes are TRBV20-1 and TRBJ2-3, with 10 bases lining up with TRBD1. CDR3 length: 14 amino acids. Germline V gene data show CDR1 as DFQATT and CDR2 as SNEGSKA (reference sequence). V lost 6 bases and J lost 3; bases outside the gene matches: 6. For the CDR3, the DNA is TGCAGTGCGGGGAGACAGGGGGCGACAGATACGCAGTATTTT. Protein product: CSAGRQGATDTQYF.

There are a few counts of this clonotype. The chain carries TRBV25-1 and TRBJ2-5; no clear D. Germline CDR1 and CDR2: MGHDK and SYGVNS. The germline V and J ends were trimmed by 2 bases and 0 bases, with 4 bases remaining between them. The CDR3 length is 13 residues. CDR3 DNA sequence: TGTGCCAGCAGTGAACAGTACCAAGAGACCCAGTACTTC. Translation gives CASSEQYQETQYF.

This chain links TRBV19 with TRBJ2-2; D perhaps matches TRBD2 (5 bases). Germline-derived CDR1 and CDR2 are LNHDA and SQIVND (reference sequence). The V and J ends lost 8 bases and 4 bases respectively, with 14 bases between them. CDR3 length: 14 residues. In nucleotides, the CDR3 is TGTGCCAGTCATAGTCGTGGAGGCACCGGGGAGCTGTTTTTT. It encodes CASHSRGGTGELFF.

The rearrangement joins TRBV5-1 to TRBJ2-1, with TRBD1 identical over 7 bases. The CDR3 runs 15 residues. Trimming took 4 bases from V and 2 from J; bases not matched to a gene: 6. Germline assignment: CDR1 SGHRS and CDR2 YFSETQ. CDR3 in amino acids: CASSPQGVPYNEQFF. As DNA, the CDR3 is TGCGCCAGCAGCCCCCAGGGGGTCCCCTACAATGAGCAGTTCTTC.

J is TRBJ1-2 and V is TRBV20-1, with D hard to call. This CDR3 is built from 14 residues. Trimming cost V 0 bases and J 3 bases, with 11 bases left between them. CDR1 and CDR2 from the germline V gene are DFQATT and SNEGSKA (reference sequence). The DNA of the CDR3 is TGCAGTGCTAGAGACCCCGGCAGTGACTATGGCTACACCTTC. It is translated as CSARDPGSDYGYTF.

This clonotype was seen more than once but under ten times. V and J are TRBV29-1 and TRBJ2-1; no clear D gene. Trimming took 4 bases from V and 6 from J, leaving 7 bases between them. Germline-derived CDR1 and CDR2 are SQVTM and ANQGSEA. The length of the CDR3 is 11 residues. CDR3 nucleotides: TGCAGCGTTGCCGTCACCAATGAGCAGTTCTTC. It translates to CSVAVTNEQFF.

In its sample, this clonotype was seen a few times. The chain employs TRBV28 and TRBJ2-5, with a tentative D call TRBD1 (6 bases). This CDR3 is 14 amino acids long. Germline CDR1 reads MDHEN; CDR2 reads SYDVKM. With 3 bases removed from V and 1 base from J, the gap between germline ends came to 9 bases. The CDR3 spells CASSFNRVQETQYF. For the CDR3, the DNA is TGTGCCAGCAGTTTCAACAGGGTCCAAGAGACCCAGTACTTC. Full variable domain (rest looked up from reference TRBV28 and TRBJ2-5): DVKVTQSSRYLVKRTGEKVFLECVQDMDHENMFWYRQDPGLGLRLIYFSYDVKMKEKGDIPEGYSVSREKKERFSLILESASTNQTSMYLCASSFNRVQETQYFGPGTRLLVL.

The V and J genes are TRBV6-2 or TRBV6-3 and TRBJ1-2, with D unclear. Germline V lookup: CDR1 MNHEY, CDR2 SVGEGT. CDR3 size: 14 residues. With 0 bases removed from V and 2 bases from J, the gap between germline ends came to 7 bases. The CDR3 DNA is TGTGCCAGCAGTTACTCGACGGGGAACTATGGCTACACCTTC. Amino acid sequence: CASSYSTGNYGYTF.

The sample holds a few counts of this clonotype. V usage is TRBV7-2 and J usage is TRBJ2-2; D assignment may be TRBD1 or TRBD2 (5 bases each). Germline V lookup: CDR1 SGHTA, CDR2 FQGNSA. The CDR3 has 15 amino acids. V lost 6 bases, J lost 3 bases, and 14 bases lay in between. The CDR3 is CASRPTGADTGELFF. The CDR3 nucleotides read TGTGCCAGCAGACCTACCGGGGCGGACACCGGGGAGCTGTTTTTT.

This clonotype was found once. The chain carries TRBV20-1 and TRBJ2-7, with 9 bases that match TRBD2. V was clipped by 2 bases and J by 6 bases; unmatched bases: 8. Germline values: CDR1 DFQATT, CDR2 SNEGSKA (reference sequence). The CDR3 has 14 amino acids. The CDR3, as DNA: TGCAGTGCTAGAAAGGGAGCGGGAGGAAGCGAGCAGTACTTC. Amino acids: CSARKGAGGSEQYF.

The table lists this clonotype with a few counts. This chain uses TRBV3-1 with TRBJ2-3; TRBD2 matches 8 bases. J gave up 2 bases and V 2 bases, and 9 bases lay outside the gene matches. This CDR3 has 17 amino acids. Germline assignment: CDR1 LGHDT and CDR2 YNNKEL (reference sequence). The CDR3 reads CASSQSTSGTLTDTQYF. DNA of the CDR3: TGTGCCAGCAGCCAAAGTACTAGCGGAACCCTCACAGATACGCAGTATTTT.

The CDR3 nucleotides are TGTGCCATCAGAATAGCGGGAGGGGCTTACGAGCAGTACTTC. Translated: CAIRIAGGAYEQYF. V usage is TRBV10-3 and J usage is TRBJ2-7; 11 nucleotides align to TRBD2. The CDR3 length is 14 residues. Germline V lookup: CDR1 ENHRY, CDR2 SYGVKD. V lost 6 bases to trimming and J lost 4 bases; unmatched junction nucleotides: 5.

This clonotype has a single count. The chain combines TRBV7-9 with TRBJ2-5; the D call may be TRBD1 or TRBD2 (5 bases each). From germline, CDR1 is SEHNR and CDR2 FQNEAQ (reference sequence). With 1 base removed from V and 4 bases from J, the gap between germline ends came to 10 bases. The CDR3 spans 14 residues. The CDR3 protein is CASSLVEGRETQYF. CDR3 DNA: TGTGCCAGCAGCTTAGTAGAGGGGAGAGAGACCCAGTACTTC.

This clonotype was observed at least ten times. The CDR3 sequence: CSVEDEGQGYNEQFF. The DNA for the CDR3 is TGCAGCGTTGAAGATGAGGGACAGGGGTACAATGAGCAGTTCTTC. This chain joins TRBV29-1 and TRBJ2-1; TRBD1 aligns across 10 bases. Germline assignment: CDR1 SQVTM and CDR2 ANQGSEA. J was trimmed by 4 bases and V by 0 bases; bases with no gene match: 3. This CDR3 region has 15 residues.

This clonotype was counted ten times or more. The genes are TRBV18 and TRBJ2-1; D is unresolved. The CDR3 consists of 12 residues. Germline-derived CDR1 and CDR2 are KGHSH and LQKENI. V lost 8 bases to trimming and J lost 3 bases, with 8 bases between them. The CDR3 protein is CASSPGYNEQFF. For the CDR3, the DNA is TGTGCCAGCAGCCCCGGCTACAATGAGCAGTTCTTC.

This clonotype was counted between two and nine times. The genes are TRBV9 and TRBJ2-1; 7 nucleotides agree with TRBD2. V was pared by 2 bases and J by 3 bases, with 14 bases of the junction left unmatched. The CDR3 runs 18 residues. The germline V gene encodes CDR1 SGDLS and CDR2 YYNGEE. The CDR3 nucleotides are TGTGCCAGCAGCGTTGATCCAGCGGGAATTTTGATCTACAATGAGCAGTTCTTC. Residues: CASSVDPAGILIYNEQFF.

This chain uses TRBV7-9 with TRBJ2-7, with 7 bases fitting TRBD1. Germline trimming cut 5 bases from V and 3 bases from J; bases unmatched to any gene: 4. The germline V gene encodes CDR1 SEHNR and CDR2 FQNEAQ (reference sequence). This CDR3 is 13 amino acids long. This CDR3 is CASSRQGVYEQYF. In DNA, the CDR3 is TGTGCCAGCAGCCGACAGGGAGTCTACGAGCAGTACTTC. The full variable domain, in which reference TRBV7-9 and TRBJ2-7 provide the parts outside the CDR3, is DTGVSQNPRHKITKRGQNVTFRCDPISEHNRLYWYRQTLGQGPEFLTYFQNEAQLEKSRLLSDRFSAERPKGSFSTLEIQRTEQGDSAMYLCASSRQGVYEQYFGPGTRLTVT.

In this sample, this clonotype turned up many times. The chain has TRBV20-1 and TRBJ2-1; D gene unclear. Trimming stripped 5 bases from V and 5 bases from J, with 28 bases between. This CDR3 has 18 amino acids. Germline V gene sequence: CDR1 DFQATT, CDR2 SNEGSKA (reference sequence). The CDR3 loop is CSAGSQARALVKDNEQFF. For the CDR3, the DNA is TGCAGTGCTGGGTCCCAGGCACGGGCCCTGGTAAAAGACAATGAGCAGTTCTTC.

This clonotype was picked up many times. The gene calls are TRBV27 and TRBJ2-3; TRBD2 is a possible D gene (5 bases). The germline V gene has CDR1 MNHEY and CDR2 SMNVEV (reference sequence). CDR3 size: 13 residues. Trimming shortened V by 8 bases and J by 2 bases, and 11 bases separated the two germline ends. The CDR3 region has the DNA TGTGCCAGCCGCCCGAGGGACACAGATACGCAGTATTTT. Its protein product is CASRPRDTDTQYF.

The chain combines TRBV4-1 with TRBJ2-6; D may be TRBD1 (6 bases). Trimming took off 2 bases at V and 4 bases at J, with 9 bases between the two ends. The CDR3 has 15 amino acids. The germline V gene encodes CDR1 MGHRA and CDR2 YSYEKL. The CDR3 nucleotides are TGCGCCAGCAGCCAATCAGGGGCAGGGGCCAACGTCCTGACTTTC. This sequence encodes CASSQSGAGANVLTF.

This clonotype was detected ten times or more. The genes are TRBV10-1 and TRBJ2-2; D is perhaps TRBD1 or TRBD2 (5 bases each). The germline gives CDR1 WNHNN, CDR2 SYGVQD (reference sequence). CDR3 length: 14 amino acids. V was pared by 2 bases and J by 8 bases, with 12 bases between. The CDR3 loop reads CASSEEQGVGELFF. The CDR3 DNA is TGCGCCAGCAGTGAGGAGCAGGGAGTGGGGGAGCTGTTTTTT.

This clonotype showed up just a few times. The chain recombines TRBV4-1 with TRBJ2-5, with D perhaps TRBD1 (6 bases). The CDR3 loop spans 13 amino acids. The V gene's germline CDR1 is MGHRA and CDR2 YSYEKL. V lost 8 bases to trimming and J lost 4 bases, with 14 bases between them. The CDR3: CASGGGARETQYF. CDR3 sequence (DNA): TGCGCCAGCGGGGGCGGAGCAAGAGAGACCCAGTACTTC.

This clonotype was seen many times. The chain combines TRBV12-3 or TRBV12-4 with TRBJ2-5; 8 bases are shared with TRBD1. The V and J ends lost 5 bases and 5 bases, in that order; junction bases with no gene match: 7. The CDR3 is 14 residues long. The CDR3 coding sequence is TGTGCCAGCAGTGATGGACAGGGCGCGGAGACCCAGTACTTC. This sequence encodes CASSDGQGAETQYF.